The clone carrying this T cell receptor beta chain was picked up many times. This specimen belongs to a study of spatial heterogeneity in lung cancer. TCRdb re-derived calls from the 5' RACE reads in MiXCR, one entry per CDR3 protein. The sample holds around 23,000 distinct CDR3 sequences, less than 3.5% seen once. Time point indicated: sample taken at primary tumor resection. Whole RNA, isolated from tumor, nontumor lung or frozen PBMC, was sequenced without prior sorting. The material was PBMCs, obtained at surgery. The TCR was taken from a female donor with early-stage non-small cell lung cancer.

CDR3 sequence reads: CASSKTADASYEQYF. Here the CDR3 DNA reads TGTGCCAGCAGTAAGACCGCGGACGCCTCCTACGAGCAGTACTTC. This chain joins TRBV6-1 and TRBJ2-7; D not resolved. The germline V and J ends were trimmed by 5 bases and 0 bases, with 14 bases remaining between them. From germline, CDR1 is MNHNS and CDR2 SASEGT. This CDR3 contains 15 residues.